This T cell receptor (beta chain) was observed in a study of cytomegalovirus exposure and HLA in healthy donors. General study points: Sequencing depth roughly uniform across donors was assumed in presence/absence analyses. For TCR beta chains, V- and J-gene trimming was later linked to a missense DCLRE1C variant. An analysis that was carried out later associated 15,000 to 20,000 TCR beta sequences with HLA alleles at 0.05 false discovery rate. Researchers catalogued about 150 TCR beta chains as cytomegalovirus-associated.

Primers: 60 Vbeta forward and 13 Jbeta reverse. Clones were sequenced by immunoSEQ multiplex PCR, and TCRdb holds only the in-frame ones, with some missing. The sample gives under 150,000 clones, over 65% of which show up once; approximately 2.3% is in the top ten. This clone came up once. Its antigen is undetermined. With V trimmed by 3 bases and J by 0 bases, 5 bases remained unmatched. The CDR3 runs to 15 residues. Germline CDR1 SGHRS, CDR2 YFSETQ. The sequence was obtained from a male donor in good health and CMV-seronegative. This rearrangement joins TRBV5-1 to TRBJ1-1, with 7 nucleotides matching TRBD1. Specimen: PBMCs. The CDR3 sequence: CASSSGQVMNTEAFF. As DNA, the CDR3 is TGCGCCAGCAGCTCTGGACAGGTTATGAACACTGAAGCTTTCTTT.